This T cell receptor beta chain was identified during a study of cytomegalovirus exposure and HLA in healthy donors. Deletions cut 0 bases from V and 5 bases from J, with 14 bases between. This CDR3 comprises 16 residues. Per the germline V gene, CDR1 is SGDLS and CDR2 is YYNGEE. The repertoire was sequenced with immunoSEQ multiplex PCR; TCRdb's copy has only in-frame clones and lacks some. The sample holds roughly 75,000 clones, roughly 94% seen once. Overall study results and limits: Rare TCR sequences predominated, though certain public TCRs were found in many donors.

Remarks on this clone: Its antigen is unknown.

This TCR was recovered from a man between 18 and 35 years old in good health and CMV-seropositive. Material: PBMCs. This chain uses TRBV9 with TRBJ1-4; the D gene is possibly TRBD1 (6 bases). The CDR3 loop is CASSVGGSTGNEKLFF. The CDR3 bases are TGTGCCAGCAGCGTAGGAGGATCAACAGGGAATGAAAAACTGTTTTTT.